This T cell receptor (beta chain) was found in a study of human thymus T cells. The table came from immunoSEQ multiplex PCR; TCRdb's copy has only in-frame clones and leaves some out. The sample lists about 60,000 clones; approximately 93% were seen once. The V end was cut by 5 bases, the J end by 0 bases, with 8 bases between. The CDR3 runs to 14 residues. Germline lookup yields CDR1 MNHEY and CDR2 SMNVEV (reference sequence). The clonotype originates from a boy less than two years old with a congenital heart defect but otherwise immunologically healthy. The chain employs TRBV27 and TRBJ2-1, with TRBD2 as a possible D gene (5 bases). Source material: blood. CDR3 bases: TGTGCCAGCAGTCCACTAGGCTCCTACAATGAGCAGTTCTTC. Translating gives CASSPLGSYNEQFF.